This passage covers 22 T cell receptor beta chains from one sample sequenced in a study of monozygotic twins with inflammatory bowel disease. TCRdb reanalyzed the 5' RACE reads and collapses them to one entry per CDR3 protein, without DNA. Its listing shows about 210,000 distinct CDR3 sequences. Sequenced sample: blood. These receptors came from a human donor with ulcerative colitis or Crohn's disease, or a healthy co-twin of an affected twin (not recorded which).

CDR3 protein: CASSPSRQGGQPQHF. V gene TRBV4-1 combines with J gene TRBJ1-5; the D gene TCRdb calls, TRBD1, cannot be checked with no DNA. This CDR3 contains 15 residues. Germline V CDR1 and CDR2: MGHRA, YSYEKL.

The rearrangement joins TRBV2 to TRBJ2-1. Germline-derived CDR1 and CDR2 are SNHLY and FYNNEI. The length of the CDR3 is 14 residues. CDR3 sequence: CASSDVGTYNEQFF.

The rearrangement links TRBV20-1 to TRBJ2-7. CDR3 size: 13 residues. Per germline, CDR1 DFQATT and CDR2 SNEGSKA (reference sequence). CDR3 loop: CSASRSEIYEQYF.

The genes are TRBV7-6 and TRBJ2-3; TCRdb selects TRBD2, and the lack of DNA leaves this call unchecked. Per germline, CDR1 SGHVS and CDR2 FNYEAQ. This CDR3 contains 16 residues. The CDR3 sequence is CASSSQFRLAGGAQYF.

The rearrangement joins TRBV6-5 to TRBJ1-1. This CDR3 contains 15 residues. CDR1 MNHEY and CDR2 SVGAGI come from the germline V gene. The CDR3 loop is CASSYSPQKNTEAFF.

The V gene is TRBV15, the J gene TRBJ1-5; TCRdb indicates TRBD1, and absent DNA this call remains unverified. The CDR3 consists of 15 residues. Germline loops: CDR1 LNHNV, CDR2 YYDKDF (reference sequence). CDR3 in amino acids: CATSRDLGGNQPQHF.

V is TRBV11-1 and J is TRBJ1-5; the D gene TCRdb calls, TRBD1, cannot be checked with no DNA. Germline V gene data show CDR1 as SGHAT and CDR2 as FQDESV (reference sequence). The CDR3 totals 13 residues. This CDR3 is CASSTGHNQPQHF.

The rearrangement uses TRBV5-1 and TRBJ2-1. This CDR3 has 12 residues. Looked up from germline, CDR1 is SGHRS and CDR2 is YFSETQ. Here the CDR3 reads CASSLVGSEQFF.

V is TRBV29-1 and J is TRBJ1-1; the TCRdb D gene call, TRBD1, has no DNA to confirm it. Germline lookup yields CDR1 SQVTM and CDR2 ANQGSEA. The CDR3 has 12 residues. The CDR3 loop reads CSALTANTEAFF.

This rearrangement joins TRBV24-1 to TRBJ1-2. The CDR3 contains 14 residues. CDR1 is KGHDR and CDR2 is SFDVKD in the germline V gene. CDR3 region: CATSDAGLNYGYTF.

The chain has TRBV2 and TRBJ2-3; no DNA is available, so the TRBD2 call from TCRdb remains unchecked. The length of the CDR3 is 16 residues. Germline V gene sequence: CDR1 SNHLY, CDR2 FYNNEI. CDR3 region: CASSALAGLLTDTQYF.

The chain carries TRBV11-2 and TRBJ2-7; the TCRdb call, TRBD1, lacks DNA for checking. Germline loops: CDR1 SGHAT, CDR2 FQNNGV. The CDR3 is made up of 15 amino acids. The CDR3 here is CASTGGNGGSYEQYF.

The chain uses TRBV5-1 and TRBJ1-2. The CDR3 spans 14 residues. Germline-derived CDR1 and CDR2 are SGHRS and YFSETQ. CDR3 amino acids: CASSSKDQTYGYTF.

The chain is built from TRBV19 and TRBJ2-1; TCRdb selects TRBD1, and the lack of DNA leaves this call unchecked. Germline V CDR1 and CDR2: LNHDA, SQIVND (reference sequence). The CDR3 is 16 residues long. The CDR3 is CASRIGFQGANNEQFF.

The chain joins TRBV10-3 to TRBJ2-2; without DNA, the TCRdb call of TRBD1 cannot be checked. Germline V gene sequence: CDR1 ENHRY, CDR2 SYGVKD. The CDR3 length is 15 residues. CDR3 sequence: CAISGQASNTGELFF.

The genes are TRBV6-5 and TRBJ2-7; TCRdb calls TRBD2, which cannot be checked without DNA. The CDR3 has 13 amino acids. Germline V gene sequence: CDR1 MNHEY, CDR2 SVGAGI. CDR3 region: CASSYGGPHEQYF.

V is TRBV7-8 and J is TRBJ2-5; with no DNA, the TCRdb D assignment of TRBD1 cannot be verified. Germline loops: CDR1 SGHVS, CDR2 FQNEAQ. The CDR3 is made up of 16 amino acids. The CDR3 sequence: CASSFTPGQGMETQYF.

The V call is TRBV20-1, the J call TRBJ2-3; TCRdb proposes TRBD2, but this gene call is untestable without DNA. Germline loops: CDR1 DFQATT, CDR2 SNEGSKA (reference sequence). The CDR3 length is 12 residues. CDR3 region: CSARREADTQYF.

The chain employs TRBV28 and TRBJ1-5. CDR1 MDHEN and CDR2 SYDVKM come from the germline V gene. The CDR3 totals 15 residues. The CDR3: CASIGGRMPNQPQHF.

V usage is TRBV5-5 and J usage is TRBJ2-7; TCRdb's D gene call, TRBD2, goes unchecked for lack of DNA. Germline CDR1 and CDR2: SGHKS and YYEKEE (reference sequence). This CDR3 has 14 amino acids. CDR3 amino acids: CASSQSGGLAEQYF.

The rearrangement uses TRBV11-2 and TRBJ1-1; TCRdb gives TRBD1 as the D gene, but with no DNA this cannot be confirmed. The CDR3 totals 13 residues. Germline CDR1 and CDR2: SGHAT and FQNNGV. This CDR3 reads CASSRTVRTEAFF.

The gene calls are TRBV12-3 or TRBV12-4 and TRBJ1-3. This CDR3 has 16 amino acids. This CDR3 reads CASSLWAGSSGNTIYF.